The 28 T cell receptor beta chains in this list originate from one sample, sequenced in a study of blood T cell repertoires in COVID-19. Generated by immunoSEQ multiplex PCR, the TCRdb table keeps only in-frame clones and is missing some. The sample contains around 240,000 clones, around 85% of which appear only once. Input material: peripheral blood. These receptors originate from a woman aged 25 to 39 who had recovered from COVID-19.

CDR3 amino acids: CASSRGQGDGYGYTF. CDR3 sequence (DNA): TGTGCCAGCAGCCGGGGACAGGGGGATGGCTATGGCTACACCTTC. The V gene is TRBV7-9, the J gene TRBJ1-2; 11 nucleotides line up with TRBD1. From germline, CDR1 is SEHNR and CDR2 FQNEAQ (reference sequence). The CDR3 length is 15 residues. Trimming took 5 bases from V and 4 from J; bases not matched to a gene: 6. The whole variable domain, remainder taken from reference TRBV7-9 and TRBJ1-2, is DTGVSQNPRHKITKRGQNVTFRCDPISEHNRLYWYRQTLGQGPEFLTYFQNEAQLEKSRLLSDRFSAERPKGSFSTLEIQRTEQGDSAMYLCASSRGQGDGYGYTFGSGTRLTVV.

The gene calls are TRBV6-2 or TRBV6-3 and TRBJ1-2; 8 bases match TRBD1. V lost 2 bases and J lost 8; bases outside the gene matches: 4. Germline V gene data show CDR1 as MNHEY and CDR2 as SVGEGT. The CDR3 totals 13 residues. Written as DNA, the CDR3 is TGTGCCAGCAGTTACCCCGACAGGGGAGGCTACACCTTC. Translating gives CASSYPDRGGYTF.

The chain uses TRBV3-1 (or the pseudogene TRBV3-2) and TRBJ2-5, with 11 nucleotides matching TRBD2. V dropped 0 bases and J dropped 5; count of bases not matched to a gene: 17. This CDR3 spans 20 amino acids. Germline V lookup: CDR1 LGHDT, CDR2 YNNKEL (reference sequence). CDR3 sequence (DNA): TGTGCCAGCAGCCAAGAAGCCTTTGGGGTAGCGGGGGGGCCTTTGGAGACCCAGTACTTC. This encodes CASSQEAFGVAGGPLETQYF.

The rearrangement joins TRBV5-1 to TRBJ2-3; the D gene is possibly TRBD2 (6 bases). The germline V gene encodes CDR1 SGHRS and CDR2 YFSETQ. V was clipped by 4 bases and J by 3 bases, with 12 bases between them. The CDR3 extends over 14 amino acids. CDR3 in amino acids: CASSPGVNTDTQYF. CDR3 nucleotides: TGCGCCAGCAGCCCGGGGGTAAATACAGATACGCAGTATTTT.

The rearrangement uses TRBV27 and TRBJ2-1; 7 bases align to TRBD2. J was trimmed by 8 bases and V by 6 bases; bases with no gene match: 10. Germline assignment: CDR1 MNHEY and CDR2 SMNVEV (reference sequence). This CDR3 has 14 amino acids. CDR3 in DNA: TGTGCCAGCAGCGTCTGGGTAGGGAGGGATGAGCAGTTCTTC. Residues: CASSVWVGRDEQFF.

The rearrangement links TRBV6-5 to TRBJ2-5, with no clear D. The germline V gene encodes CDR1 MNHEY and CDR2 SVGAGI. V was cut by 7 bases and J by 5 bases, with 17 bases left in between. The CDR3 totals 14 residues. CDR3 sequence reads: CASTQSGFPETQYF. In nucleotides, the CDR3 is TGTGCCAGCACCCAGTCAGGCTTCCCGGAGACCCAGTACTTC.

The rearrangement uses TRBV27 and TRBJ1-6; D might be TRBD1 (6 bases). The CDR3 runs 15 residues. The V end lost 2 bases, the J end lost 13 bases, and 18 bases lay between the germline ends. Germline loops: CDR1 MNHEY, CDR2 SMNVEV (reference sequence). CDR3 loop: CASSLRTVGSGPLHF. The CDR3 DNA is TGTGCCAGCAGTTTACGGACAGTGGGGTCTGGGCCCCTCCACTTT.

The CDR3 DNA reads TGCGCCAGCAGCTTGGGGGGGGTAGCCCCAACTAATGAAAAACTGTTTTTT. Its translation is CASSLGGVAPTNEKLFF. V and J are TRBV5-1 and TRBJ1-4, with D tentatively TRBD1 (5 bases). This CDR3 is 17 amino acids long. V lost 0 bases, J lost 0 bases, and 12 bases lay in between. Germline loops: CDR1 SGHRS, CDR2 YFSETQ. Full variable domain (missing parts from reference TRBV5-1 and TRBJ1-4): KAGVTQTPRYLIKTRGQQVTLSCSPISGHRSVSWYQQTPGQGLQFLFEYFSETQRNKGNFPGRFSGRQFSNSRSEMNVSTLELGDSALYLCASSLGGVAPTNEKLFFGSGTQLSVL.

The V gene is TRBV2, the J gene TRBJ2-2, with D possibly TRBD2 on 6 matching bases. The CDR3 is 16 amino acids. Germline V gene data show CDR1 as SNHLY and CDR2 as FYNNEI. The germline V and J ends were trimmed by 5 bases and 7 bases, with 20 bases remaining between them. CDR3 sequence reads: CASSRDRGGQIGELFF. The DNA for the CDR3 is TGTGCCAGCAGTAGGGACCGCGGAGGGCAGATCGGGGAGCTGTTTTTT.

The chain is built from TRBV3-1 (or the pseudogene TRBV3-2) and TRBJ1-1, with TRBD1 matching over 8 bases. The CDR3 is made up of 14 amino acids. Trimming at V came to 4 bases and at J to 11 bases, leaving 12 bases not matched to a gene. CDR1 and CDR2 (germline): LGHDT, YNNKEL (reference sequence). CDR3 region: CASSPSGQGFVAFF. In DNA form, the CDR3 reads TGTGCCAGCAGCCCAAGTGGACAGGGTTTTGTGGCTTTCTTT.

J is TRBJ2-7 and V is TRBV6-5; TRBD1 matches 9 bases. After removal of 8 bases from V and 2 bases from J, the junction contained 4 bases not matched to a gene. The CDR3 totals 13 residues. Germline CDR1 MNHEY, CDR2 SVGAGI. CDR3 in DNA: TGTGCCAGCGGCCGGACAGGGGCCTACGAGCAGTACTTC. It codes for CASGRTGAYEQYF.

The V gene is TRBV27, the J gene TRBJ2-3; no firm D call. The CDR3 has 13 amino acids. Trimming pared 1 base from V and 4 bases from J, leaving 6 bases between. Germline values: CDR1 MNHEY, CDR2 SMNVEV (reference sequence). CDR3 coding DNA: TGTGCCAGCAGTTTATTATATCCAGATACGCAGTATTTT. As protein: CASSLLYPDTQYF.

This clone showed up just once. V gene TRBV9 combines with J gene TRBJ1-3, with D perhaps matching TRBD1 (6 bases). Germline CDR1 SGDLS, CDR2 YYNGEE. This CDR3 is built from 14 residues. V lost 4 bases and J 3 bases, leaving 11 bases between the germline ends. The CDR3: CASSLQGFGNTIYF. CDR3 sequence (DNA): TGTGCCAGCAGCCTACAGGGATTTGGAAACACCATATATTTT.

The chain links TRBV7-2 to TRBJ2-7, with 12 bases lining up with TRBD2. V lost 5 bases to trimming and J lost 2 bases; unmatched junction nucleotides: 7. CDR3 size: 16 residues. Germline assignment: CDR1 SGHTA and CDR2 FQGNSA. CDR3 bases: TGTGCCAGCAGCGTTACTAGCGGGGGGCCCGCCTACGAGCAGTACTTC. Encoded protein: CASSVTSGGPAYEQYF.

The chain recombines TRBV14 with TRBJ2-1, with 9 bases matching TRBD2. V was clipped by 4 bases and J by 4 bases; unmatched bases: 5. Per germline, CDR1 SGHDN and CDR2 FVKESK. The CDR3 extends over 15 amino acids. The CDR3: CASSPTSGKYNEQFF. The CDR3 DNA is TGTGCCAGCAGCCCGACTAGCGGCAAATACAATGAGCAGTTCTTC.

V gene TRBV19 combines with J gene TRBJ1-5; a possible D gene is TRBD1 (6 bases). The CDR3 runs 14 residues. V dropped 4 bases and J dropped 7 bases, with 14 bases sitting between them. Germline V gene data show CDR1 as LNHDA and CDR2 as SQIVND (reference sequence). CDR3 DNA: TGTGCCAGTAGTACCTACAGGGTTCACCAGCCCCAGCATTTT. It codes for CASSTYRVHQPQHF.

This chain uses TRBV9 with TRBJ1-6, with D possibly TRBD1 on 5 matching bases. The CDR3 sequence is 14 residues long. Germline V gene sequence: CDR1 SGDLS, CDR2 YYNGEE. With 0 bases removed from V and 8 bases from J, the gap between germline ends came to 9 bases. The CDR3 DNA reads TGTGCCAGCAGCGTAGTGTGGGGGGATTCACCCCTCCACTTT. Translating it yields CASSVVWGDSPLHF. The full variable domain, its missing parts supplied by reference TRBV9 and TRBJ1-6, is DSGVTQTPKHLITATGQRVTLRCSPRSGDLSVYWYQQSLDQGLQFLIQYYNGEERAKGNILERFSAQQFPDLHSELNLSSLELGDSALYFCASSVVWGDSPLHFGNGTRLTVT.

This clone was seen only once. This chain links TRBV18 with TRBJ2-5; 12 bases align to TRBD2. V was clipped by 1 base and J by 2 bases; unmatched bases: 2. There are 16 residues in the CDR3. CDR1 and CDR2 from the germline V gene are KGHSH and LQKENI. CDR3 loop: CASSPLLAGGQETQYF. The CDR3 DNA sequence: TGTGCCAGCTCACCACTCCTAGCGGGGGGGCAAGAGACCCAGTACTTC.

The chain carries TRBV1 and TRBJ1-2; no check of the table's D call, TRBD1, against the DNA was made. TRBV1 is marked as a pseudogene. This CDR3 contains 13 residues. The CDR3 region is CTSSQDGQGVNTF. CDR3 nucleotides: TGCACCAGCAGCCAAGATGGGCAGGGGGTTAACACCTTC.

V and J are TRBV9 and TRBJ2-7; 8 nucleotides align to TRBD2. The CDR3 consists of 15 residues. V dropped 0 bases and J dropped 0; count of bases not matched to a gene: 2. Germline values: CDR1 SGDLS, CDR2 YYNGEE. CDR3 nucleotide sequence: TGTGCCAGCAGCGTAGGCGGGGGGAACTCCTACGAGCAGTACTTC. Translated, it gives CASSVGGGNSYEQYF.

This clone has more than one count but fewer than ten. The chain combines TRBV10-2 with TRBJ2-7, with D perhaps matching TRBD1 (6 bases). The CDR3 length is 13 residues. Germline CDR1 and CDR2: WSHSY and SAAADI. V was pared by 7 bases and J by 1 base, with 11 bases between. DNA of the CDR3: TGCGCCAGCAAGACTACAGGGTCCTACGAGCAGTACTTC. Residues: CASKTTGSYEQYF.

The CDR3 sequence is CASSLGSGGWETQYF. The CDR3 DNA reads as TGTGCCAGCAGCTTAGGCAGCGGGGGATGGGAGACCCAGTACTTC. The V gene is TRBV7-8, the J gene TRBJ2-5; 8 nucleotides line up with TRBD2. This CDR3 is built from 15 residues. Germline CDR1 reads SGHVS; CDR2 reads FQNEAQ. Trimming took 1 base from V and 5 from J; bases not matched to a gene: 6.

This clone was found once. The CDR3 protein is CASSARDIKNTGELFF. The CDR3 coding sequence is TGTGCCAGCAGCGCACGGGACATAAAGAACACCGGGGAGCTGTTTTTT. The chain carries TRBV7-9 and TRBJ2-2; tentative D call: TRBD1 (6 bases). V was cut by 5 bases and J by 1 base, with 14 bases left in between. Germline assignment: CDR1 SEHNR and CDR2 FQNEAQ (reference sequence). The CDR3 consists of 16 residues.

J is TRBJ2-2 and V is TRBV7-2; 8 bases are a match to TRBD1. V was clipped by 2 bases and J by 7 bases; unmatched bases: 6. The CDR3 extends over 15 amino acids. CDR1 is SGHTA and CDR2 is FQGNSA in the germline V gene. The CDR3 DNA reads as TGTGCCAGCAGCTTAACCAGGGGGCTTAACGGGGAGCTGTTTTTT. Its protein is CASSLTRGLNGELFF.

CDR3 sequence (DNA): TGTGCCAGCAGCTCCGGACAGGGCCGGTACGAGCAGTACTTC. The encoded protein is CASSSGQGRYEQYF. The genes are TRBV5-4 and TRBJ2-7; 8 nucleotides line up with TRBD1. V gave up 3 bases and J gave up 4 bases; unmatched junction bases: 6. CDR3 length: 14 residues. CDR1 and CDR2 from the germline V gene are SGHNT and YYREEE (reference sequence).

This rearrangement joins TRBV15 to TRBJ2-6; D is possibly TRBD2 (7 bases). Per the germline V gene, CDR1 is LNHNV and CDR2 is YYDKDF (reference sequence). CDR3 size: 17 residues. The V end lost 5 bases, the J end lost 0 bases, and 14 bases lay between the germline ends. CDR3 bases: TGTGCCACCAGCCTATGGGGGGGCCCCTCTGGGGCCAACGTCCTGACTTTC. Protein product: CATSLWGGPSGANVLTF.

The chain carries TRBV5-4 and TRBJ1-1, with 7 bases identical to TRBD1. This CDR3 is built from 15 residues. The J segment lost 2 bases and the V segment lost 5 bases, leaving 9 bases of the junction unmatched. Germline CDR1 reads SGHNT; CDR2 reads YYREEE (reference sequence). This CDR3 is CASRNPGQLNTEAFF. The DNA of the CDR3 is TGTGCCAGCAGGAACCCGGGACAGCTAAACACTGAAGCTTTCTTT.

The genes are TRBV19 and TRBJ2-1; 8 bases are a match to TRBD1. Unmatched junction bases numbered 8, after V lost 7 bases and J lost 6 bases. Germline V gene data show CDR1 as LNHDA and CDR2 as SQIVND (reference sequence). The CDR3 has 14 residues. CDR3 DNA: TGTGCCAGTACGGTAGGACAGGGACTCAATGAGCAGTTCTTC. Translating it yields CASTVGQGLNEQFF.